The entry that follows covers one TCR beta chain sequence. This sample is drawn from a study of T cell changes during pregnancy in multiple sclerosis. The V gene lost 2 bases and the J gene lost 0 bases, with 14 bases spanning the gap. Germline CDR1 LGHNA, CDR2 YSLEER. CDR3 length equals 17 residues. Libraries were prepared by immunoSEQ multiplex PCR; TCRdb keeps only in-frame clonotypes and omits some of them. This sample yields around 50,000 clones, of which approximately 90% are seen a single time; under 2% belongs to the top ten. The starting material was peripheral blood, obtained in the first trimester of pregnancy. The chain has TRBV4-3 and TRBJ1-3, with D perhaps matching TRBD1 (6 bases). The receptor was isolated from a female donor with multiple sclerosis, enrolled in a pregnancy study. Here the CDR3 DNA reads TGCGCCAGCAGCCAACTGACAGGTTGGGTCTCTGGAAACACCATATATTTT. Translated: CASSQLTGWVSGNTIYF.